One and the same sample provided the 32 T cell receptor beta chains below, sequenced in a study of response to subunit inactivated influenza vaccine. TCRdb recomputed calls from the RT-PCR reads with MiXCR, one row per CDR3 protein. Here the sample spans roughly 620,000 distinct CDR3 sequences, around 11% being singletons. This same sample was also taken into another study, of T cells expressing NK-cell markers. From that second work: UMI-tagged 5'RACE template switching yielded the TCR beta cDNA.

The sample here was PBMCs from blood, taken on the day of vaccination. These receptors were collected from a man in his fifties or sixties who received an inactivated influenza vaccine.

In this sample, this clonotype turned up a few times. The CDR3 here is CASSFYGPPAQPSTDTQYF. In nucleotides, the CDR3 is TGTGCCAGCAGCTTTTACGGCCCGCCGGCACAACCGAGCACAGATACGCAGTATTTT. This rearrangement joins TRBV5-6 to TRBJ2-3; no firm D call. The CDR3 runs to 19 residues. Trimming took 2 bases from V and 0 from J, leaving 22 bases between them. Germline V lookup: CDR1 SGHDT, CDR2 YYEEEE.

This clonotype was counted a few times. The chain is built from TRBV20-1 and TRBJ2-7, with 8 nucleotides matching TRBD1. The CDR3 is 13 amino acids. Germline lookup yields CDR1 DFQATT and CDR2 SNEGSKA (reference sequence). With V trimmed by 3 bases and J by 4 bases, 5 bases remained unmatched. The CDR3 protein is CSASAQGAYEQYF. CDR3 sequence (DNA): TGCAGTGCTAGTGCGCAGGGGGCTTACGAGCAGTACTTC.

The sample holds a few counts of this clonotype. V is TRBV11-2 and J is TRBJ2-1; 9 bases are shared with TRBD2. J gave up 7 bases and V 2 bases, and 9 bases lay outside the gene matches. The germline V gene has CDR1 SGHAT and CDR2 FQNNGV. The CDR3 is 16 amino acids. The CDR3 DNA reads TGTGCCAGCAGCTTAAGCGGGGGGCCCTTGGGGAATGAGCAGTTCTTC. This sequence encodes CASSLSGGPLGNEQFF. The variable domain in full, completed from reference TRBV11-2 and TRBJ2-1, reads EAGVAQSPRYKIIEKRQSVAFWCNPISGHATLYWYQQILGQGPKLLIQFQNNGVVDDSQLPKDRFSAERLKGVDSTLKIQPAKLEDSAVYLCASSLSGGPLGNEQFFGPGTRLTVL.

Many counts were recorded for this clonotype. This sequence joins TRBV25-1 and TRBJ2-7, with D hard to call. CDR3 size: 12 residues. The V gene's germline CDR1 is MGHDK and CDR2 SYGVNS. Trimming took off 4 bases at V and 2 bases at J, with 6 bases between the two ends. The CDR3 DNA reads TGTGCCAGCAGTGTTGGTGCCTACGAGCAGTACTTC. Protein: CASSVGAYEQYF.

The chain links TRBV18 to TRBJ2-3, with D unclear. This CDR3 spans 14 amino acids. The germline V gene has CDR1 KGHSH and CDR2 LQKENI. V dropped 0 bases and J dropped 4 bases, with 8 bases sitting between them. CDR3 in amino acids: CASSPPGLADTQYF. The CDR3, as DNA: TGTGCCAGCTCACCACCAGGGTTAGCAGATACGCAGTATTTT.

V gene TRBV18 combines with J gene TRBJ2-5; possibly TRBD2 for D (5 bases). Germline V gene sequence: CDR1 KGHSH, CDR2 LQKENI. Between the trimmed V and J ends, which lost 4 bases and 4 bases, there was a span of 10 bases. The CDR3 sequence is 13 residues long. Here the CDR3 DNA reads TGTGCCAGCTCACGTTCGGGGTCAGAGACCCAGTACTTC. This gives the protein CASSRSGSETQYF. Supplemented by reference TRBV18 and TRBJ2-5, the full variable domain reads NAGVMQNPRHLVRRRGQEARLRCSPMKGHSHVYWYRQLPEEGLKFMVYLQKENIIDESGMPKERFSAEFPKEGPSILRIQQVVRGDSAAYFCASSRSGSETQYFGPGTRLLVL.

Many counts were recorded for this clonotype. The chain couples TRBV11-2 to TRBJ2-4, with a possible D match to TRBD2 (5 bases). The V end was cut by 3 bases, the J end by 3 bases, with 6 bases between. The germline gives CDR1 SGHAT, CDR2 FQNNGV. CDR3 length: 13 residues. The CDR3 DNA follows: TGTGCCAGCAGCTTCCGGGACAAAAACATTCAGTACTTC. Translation gives CASSFRDKNIQYF.

The rearrangement links TRBV10-3 to TRBJ2-5; 10 positions agree with TRBD1. Trimming cost V 6 bases and J 2 bases; bases outside gene matches: 3. Germline CDR1 is ENHRY and CDR2 is SYGVKD. The CDR3 is 14 residues long. DNA for the CDR3: TGTGCCATCAGACCGGGACAGGGGCAAGAGACCCAGTACTTC. Translated, it gives CAIRPGQGQETQYF.

This clonotype was picked up a small number of times. The genes are TRBV25-1 and TRBJ2-1, with TRBD2 identical over 8 bases. The V gene end was trimmed by 2 bases and the J gene end by 1 base; junction bases not matched to a gene: 7. Germline CDR1 MGHDK, CDR2 SYGVNS. The CDR3 contains 17 residues. CDR3 coding DNA: TGTGCCAGCAGTGAAAGGAGCGGGAGTGGGTCCTACAATGAGCAGTTCTTC. Its translation: CASSERSGSGSYNEQFF. The entire variable domain, with the rest obtained from reference TRBV25-1 and TRBJ2-1, is as follows: EADIYQTPRYLVIGTGKKITLECSQTMGHDKMYWYQQDPGMELHLIHYSYGVNSTEKGDLSSESTVSRIRTEHFPLTLESARPSHTSQYLCASSERSGSGSYNEQFFGPGTRLTVL.

This clonotype was seen only a few times. The chain has TRBV14 and TRBJ2-5; D is undetermined. The V end was cut by 6 bases, the J end by 5 bases, with 13 bases between. The germline CDR1 and CDR2 sequences are SGHDN and FVKESK. The CDR3 is made up of 13 amino acids. The CDR3 region has the DNA TGTGCCAGCAGGGCCCGGATAGGGGAGACCCAGTACTTC. It is translated as CASRARIGETQYF.

The genes are TRBV7-9 and TRBJ2-5; no firm D call. Germline values: CDR1 SEHNR, CDR2 FQNEAQ (reference sequence). The CDR3 runs to 12 residues. Trimming stripped 7 bases from V and 1 base from J, with 7 bases between. The CDR3 DNA sequence: TGTGCCAGCACCTGGGGCCAAGAGACCCAGTACTTC. Protein sequence: CASTWGQETQYF.

This clonotype has a handful of counts. The chain uses TRBV24-1 and TRBJ2-1, with 7 bases that match TRBD1. The V segment lost 9 bases and the J segment 7 bases; nucleotides outside the gene matches: 2. Germline CDR1 reads KGHDR; CDR2 reads SFDVKD. The CDR3 consists of 11 residues. In DNA, the CDR3 is TGTGCCACCCTACAGGGGAATGAGCAGTTCTTC. Translating it yields CATLQGNEQFF.

This clonotype has just a few counts. The rearrangement uses TRBV20-1 and TRBJ2-5; tentatively, D is TRBD2 (5 bases). The CDR3 consists of 16 residues. Germline values: CDR1 DFQATT, CDR2 SNEGSKA (reference sequence). Trimming shortened V by 0 bases and J by 4 bases, and 18 bases separated the two germline ends. CDR3: CSAREPGPKGRETQYF. The CDR3 nucleotides are TGCAGTGCTAGAGAGCCGGGCCCAAAAGGGAGAGAGACCCAGTACTTC.

Only a few counts were recorded for this clonotype. The CDR3 sequence is CASSLSPGQIYEQYF. CDR3 bases: TGTGCCAGCAGCTTATCCCCGGGACAAATCTACGAGCAGTACTTC. The chain uses TRBV7-6 and TRBJ2-7, with a weak D call TRBD1 (6 bases). CDR1 and CDR2 from the germline V gene are SGHVS and FNYEAQ. Deletions cut 2 bases from V and 3 bases from J, with 14 bases between. The CDR3 covers 15 residues.

This chain joins TRBV12-3 or TRBV12-4 and TRBJ1-5; D unclear. The CDR3 length is 15 residues. V shed 0 bases and J shed 7 bases, with 13 bases lying between them. This chain's CDR3 is CASSLAVEGGQPQHF. The CDR3 DNA follows: TGTGCCAGCAGTTTAGCGGTAGAGGGTGGACAGCCCCAGCATTTT.

The J gene is TRBJ2-3, the V gene TRBV7-2, with D tentatively TRBD2 (7 bases). V gave up 3 bases and J gave up 4 bases, with 14 bases separating them. Germline V gives CDR1 SGHTA, CDR2 FQGNSA. This CDR3 contains 15 residues. CDR3 DNA sequence: TGTGCCAGCAGCTTTGAAGGGGGGGCGGCAGATACGCAGTATTTT. It specifies CASSFEGGAADTQYF.

The rearrangement joins TRBV7-2 to TRBJ2-5, with 11 bases identical to TRBD2. Germline V lookup: CDR1 SGHTA, CDR2 FQGNSA. The CDR3 consists of 15 residues. With 3 bases clipped from V and 4 bases from J, the junction kept 4 bases outside the gene matches. The CDR3: CASSFVAGGGETQYF. The CDR3 nucleotides read TGTGCCAGCAGCTTTGTAGCGGGAGGGGGAGAGACCCAGTACTTC.

The chain employs TRBV7-9 and TRBJ2-3; 13 bases match TRBD2. The CDR3 runs to 15 residues. In germline, CDR1 is SEHNR, CDR2 FQNEAQ (reference sequence). The V and J ends lost 6 bases and 4 bases, in that order; junction bases with no gene match: 4. In DNA form, the CDR3 reads TGTGCCAGCAGACGGACTAGCGGGAGCGCAGATACGCAGTATTTT. Residues: CASRRTSGSADTQYF.

V is TRBV21-1 and J is TRBJ2-7; the tabulated D call, TRBD1, remains unverified against the DNA. TRBV21-1 is a known pseudogene. This CDR3 is built from 15 residues. The CDR3, as DNA: TGTGCCAGCAGCAAGCCCCCGGGGGCTGATTACGAGCAGTACTTC. Translation gives CASSKPPGADYEQYF.

In its sample, this clonotype was seen many times. This chain uses TRBV6-1 with TRBJ2-2; 10 bases align to TRBD2. The CDR3 has 16 residues. Trimming cost V 5 bases and J 0 bases; bases outside gene matches: 3. Germline values: CDR1 MNHNS, CDR2 SASEGT. CDR3: CASSRSGRANTGELFF. The CDR3 DNA reads as TGTGCCAGCAGTAGAAGCGGGAGGGCGAACACCGGGGAGCTGTTTTTT.

The J gene is TRBJ2-1, the V gene TRBV20-1, with TRBD2 matching 11 bases. Germline V gene data show CDR1 as DFQATT and CDR2 as SNEGSKA (reference sequence). With 1 base clipped from V and 4 bases from J, the junction kept 6 bases outside the gene matches. The CDR3 covers 16 residues. The CDR3 DNA follows: TGCAGTGCTAGAGTTACCGGGACTAGCGGATACAATGAGCAGTTCTTC. Translated: CSARVTGTSGYNEQFF.

This clonotype was detected many times. V usage is TRBV20-1 and J usage is TRBJ2-1; 8 bases are shared with TRBD2. V was pared by 0 bases and J by 9 bases, with 4 bases of the junction left unmatched. From germline, CDR1 is DFQATT and CDR2 SNEGSKA (reference sequence). The CDR3 consists of 13 residues. The chain's CDR3 is CSARDVSGIEQFF. CDR3 nucleotide sequence: TGCAGTGCTAGAGATGTTAGCGGGATTGAGCAGTTCTTC.

This clonotype came up a few times. The gene calls are TRBV5-1 and TRBJ2-5, with 9 bases lining up with TRBD1. This CDR3 has 16 residues. J gave up 4 bases and V 0 bases, and 7 bases lay outside the gene matches. The germline V gene has CDR1 SGHRS and CDR2 YFSETQ. CDR3 in amino acids: CASSLGSGTGIETQYF. The DNA of the CDR3 is TGCGCCAGCAGCTTGGGGTCCGGGACAGGGATAGAGACCCAGTACTTC.

This clonotype showed up just a few times. This rearrangement joins TRBV10-3 to TRBJ2-7; 8 bases agree with TRBD2. CDR1 is ENHRY, CDR2 SYGVKD, per germline. This CDR3 is built from 12 residues. V gave up 3 bases and J gave up 7 bases; unmatched junction bases: 2. The CDR3 is CAISDPGGEQYF. The CDR3 coding sequence is TGTGCCATCAGTGACCCGGGGGGGGAGCAGTACTTC.

This clonotype has a handful of counts. The V gene is TRBV20-1, the J gene TRBJ2-7; 9 bases line up with TRBD1. Germline-derived CDR1 and CDR2 are DFQATT and SNEGSKA (reference sequence). The CDR3 runs 15 residues. V was pared by 8 bases and J by 2 bases, with 13 bases of the junction left unmatched. The CDR3 nucleotides are TGCAGTACAACCGTCCCGGGACAGGGTGCCTACGAGCAGTACTTC. It translates to CSTTVPGQGAYEQYF.

The V gene is TRBV12-3 or TRBV12-4, the J gene TRBJ2-3; D is unresolved. The V gene lost 7 bases and the J gene lost 4 bases, with 15 bases spanning the gap. The CDR3 totals 14 residues. CDR3 loop: CASTHGPRADTQYF. The CDR3 nucleotides read TGTGCCAGCACTCATGGACCCCGGGCAGATACGCAGTATTTT.

V usage is TRBV6-2 or TRBV6-3 and J usage is TRBJ2-7, with 10 nucleotides matching TRBD2. The trim removed 2 bases at V and 1 base at J, leaving 5 bases unmatched. In germline, CDR1 is MNHEY, CDR2 SVGEGT. The CDR3 is 16 residues long. This CDR3 reads CASSYTQREGSYEQYF. The CDR3 DNA is TGTGCCAGCAGTTACACCCAGCGGGAGGGATCCTACGAGCAGTACTTC.

In this sample, this clonotype turned up a few times. The chain has TRBV27 and TRBJ2-7; 7 bases agree with TRBD2. V was pared by 4 bases and J by 3 bases, with 6 bases of the junction left unmatched. The CDR3 covers 14 residues. Germline V CDR1 and CDR2: MNHEY, SMNVEV (reference sequence). CDR3 nucleotides: TGTGCCAGCAGTTATCGCGGGGGTCGCTACGAGCAGTACTTC. As protein: CASSYRGGRYEQYF.

This clonotype was seen ten or more times. The V and J genes are TRBV5-1 and TRBJ2-3; D assignment may be TRBD1 or TRBD2 (6 bases each). The V end was cut by 0 bases, the J end by 0 bases, with 11 bases between. CDR1 and CDR2 from the germline V gene are SGHRS and YFSETQ. The CDR3 runs to 16 residues. CDR3 region: CASSLEGGTSTDTQYF. For the CDR3, the DNA is TGCGCCAGCAGCTTGGAGGGGGGAACAAGCACAGATACGCAGTATTTT.

This clonotype was seen more than once but under ten times. As DNA, the CDR3 is TGCAGCGTGGCCTTGGCCCTCTCCTACGAGCAGTACTTC. Amino acid sequence: CSVALALSYEQYF. The rearrangement joins TRBV29-1 to TRBJ2-7; unclear D gene. The V end lost 6 bases, the J end lost 0 bases, and 12 bases lay between the germline ends. This CDR3 region has 13 residues. Germline-derived CDR1 and CDR2 are SQVTM and ANQGSEA.

This clonotype was seen a handful of times. The gene calls are TRBV7-6 and TRBJ1-1; D perhaps matches TRBD1 (5 bases). With 4 bases removed from V and 11 bases from J, the gap between germline ends came to 20 bases. Germline values: CDR1 SGHVS, CDR2 FNYEAQ. CDR3 length equals 14 residues. CDR3 coding DNA: TGTGCCAGCAGCTGGGGCCCTTCGGACAAAAGTGCTTTCTTT. This gives the protein CASSWGPSDKSAFF. Together with reference TRBV7-6 and TRBJ1-1, the CDR3 gives the full variable domain: GAGVSQSPRYKVTKRGQDVALRCDPISGHVSLYWYRQALGQGPEFLTYFNYEAQQDKSGLPNDRFSAERPEGSISTLTIQRTEQRDSAMYRCASSWGPSDKSAFFGQGTRLTVV.

This clonotype was seen many times. The chain combines TRBV12-3 or TRBV12-4 with TRBJ1-2, with D perhaps matching TRBD1 (5 bases). This CDR3 contains 12 residues. Between the trimmed V and J ends, which lost 2 bases and 8 bases, there was a span of 9 bases. CDR3 amino acids: CASSLPGTGYTF. CDR3 coding DNA: TGTGCCAGCAGTTTACCGGGGACCGGCTACACCTTC.